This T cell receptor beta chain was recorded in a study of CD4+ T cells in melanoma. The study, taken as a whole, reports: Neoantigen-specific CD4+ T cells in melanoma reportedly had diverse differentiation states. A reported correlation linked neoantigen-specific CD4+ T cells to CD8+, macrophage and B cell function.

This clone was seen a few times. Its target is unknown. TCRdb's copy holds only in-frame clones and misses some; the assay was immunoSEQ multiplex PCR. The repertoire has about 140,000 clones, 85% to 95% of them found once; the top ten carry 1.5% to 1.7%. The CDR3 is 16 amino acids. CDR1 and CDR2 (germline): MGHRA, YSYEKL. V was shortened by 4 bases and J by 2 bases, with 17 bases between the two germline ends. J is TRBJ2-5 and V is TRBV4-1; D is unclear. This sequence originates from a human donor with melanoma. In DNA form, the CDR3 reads TGCGCCAGCAGCCCCCTCTTGCGGCGATCTCAAGAGACCCAGTACTTC. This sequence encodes CASSPLLRRSQETQYF.